The TCR beta chain described here comes from a study of blood T cell repertoires in COVID-19. Study-level background: Samples taken during acute and convalescent COVID-19 were collected in the United States, Italy and Spain. Sample material is recorded as cDNA or gDNA derived from T cells, B-cell-depleted T cells, or PBMCs.

How the authors handled the data: For nucleated cells, counts were estimated from reference gene primer amplification. Clones were sequenced by immunoSEQ multiplex PCR, and TCRdb holds only the in-frame ones, with some missing. That table is the source of V, J and clone size, and D and trimming were worked out from the DNA. Of 150,000 to 200,000 clones listed, about 89% are singletons. This CDR3 comprises 15 residues. V was clipped by 0 bases and J by 2 bases; unmatched bases: 3. Per the germline V gene, CDR1 is SGHNT and CDR2 is YYREEE (reference sequence). Sequencing was carried out using peripheral blood. The rearrangement links TRBV5-4 to TRBJ2-7; 9 bases match TRBD2. The receptor was isolated from a man in his 70s with acute or convalescent COVID-19. The CDR3 DNA follows: TGTGCCAGCAGCTTGGTTGCGGGAGGGCCCTACGAGCAGTACTTC. This codes for CASSLVAGGPYEQYF.